The 15 T cell receptor beta chains given below trace back to one sample, sequenced in a study of shared clonotypes between healthy human individuals. Libraries were prepared by immunoSEQ multiplex PCR; TCRdb keeps only in-frame clonotypes and omits some of them. The data show 850,000 to 1,100,000 clones, 60% to 85% seen once. Source material: memory CD4+ T cells from PBMCs. Specified subset: CD45RA-negative fraction. These TCRs come from a young man in good health. Some clones in this sample may be carry-over from other donors' samples.

The V gene is TRBV2, the J gene TRBJ2-7; no clear D gene. The V and J ends lost 5 bases and 0 bases respectively, with 14 bases between them. The CDR3 length is 15 residues. Germline assignment: CDR1 SNHLY and CDR2 FYNNEI. The CDR3 loop is CASSSFAASSYEQYF. CDR3 in DNA: TGTGCCAGCAGTTCCTTCGCGGCGAGCTCCTACGAGCAGTACTTC.

This clone was observed once. V usage is TRBV11-2 and J usage is TRBJ2-5; D unclear. CDR3 size: 14 residues. V was cut by 4 bases and J by 5 bases, with 14 bases left in between. CDR1 and CDR2 (germline): SGHAT, FQNNGV. The CDR3 nucleotides are TGTGCCAGCAGCTCCCTAGGAAATGAGGAGACCCAGTACTTC. As protein: CASSSLGNEETQYF.

This clone was seen only a few times. The chain employs TRBV5-1 and TRBJ2-7; possible D gene TRBD2, 7 bases. The CDR3 totals 15 residues. The V gene's germline CDR1 is SGHRS and CDR2 YFSETQ. Trimming cost V 2 bases and J 2 bases, with 14 bases left between them. The CDR3 nucleotides are TGCGCCAGCAGCTTTGGGGGGGCCGCGACCTACGAGCAGTACTTC. Its translation is CASSFGGAATYEQYF. Combining the CDR3 with reference TRBV5-1 and TRBJ2-7 gives the whole variable domain KAGVTQTPRYLIKTRGQQVTLSCSPISGHRSVSWYQQTPGQGLQFLFEYFSETQRNKGNFPGRFSGRQFSNSRSEMNVSTLELGDSALYLCASSFGGAATYEQYFGPGTRLTVT.

V is TRBV7-2 and J is TRBJ1-1; D may be TRBD1 (5 bases). V lost 6 bases to trimming and J lost 6 bases, with 14 bases between them. Germline V gives CDR1 SGHTA, CDR2 FQGNSA. The CDR3 length is 13 residues. In DNA form, the CDR3 reads TGTGCCAGCAGTCAAGGGGCGCCGCCTGAAGCTTTCTTT. It yields the protein CASSQGAPPEAFF.

This clone has only a few counts. The chain carries TRBV6-6 and TRBJ1-5; no clear D. Germline CDR1 MNHNY, CDR2 SVGAGI (reference sequence). The CDR3 loop spans 11 amino acids. The V end was cut by 2 bases, the J end by 12 bases, with 8 bases between. In DNA, the CDR3 is TGTGCCAGCAGTTACGAGGGATTCCAGCATTTT. Amino acids: CASSYEGFQHF.

J is TRBJ2-2 and V is TRBV5-1; 9 positions agree with TRBD1. V dropped 4 bases and J dropped 3; count of bases not matched to a gene: 4. CDR1 is SGHRS and CDR2 is YFSETQ in the germline V gene. There are 15 residues in the CDR3. CDR3: CASSLDRGYTGELFF. As DNA, the CDR3 is TGCGCCAGCAGCCTCGACAGGGGGTACACCGGGGAGCTGTTTTTT.

V and J are TRBV20-1 and TRBJ2-7; D unresolved. The ends were cut back, 2 bases at V and 6 bases at J, with 8 bases in the middle. Germline V CDR1 and CDR2: DFQATT, SNEGSKA (reference sequence). CDR3 length: 11 amino acids. The CDR3 sequence is CSARLLREQYF. DNA for the CDR3: TGCAGTGCTAGACTGCTCCGCGAGCAGTACTTC.

This rearrangement joins TRBV2 to TRBJ2-7; 7 bases align to TRBD1. The CDR3 is made up of 14 amino acids. Germline assignment: CDR1 SNHLY and CDR2 FYNNEI. V trimming: 4 bases; J trimming: 5 bases; junction bases outside the gene matches: 8. This CDR3 reads CASSGLQGPDEQYF. The DNA of the CDR3 is TGTGCCAGCAGTGGCTTACAGGGGCCTGACGAGCAGTACTTC.

This rearrangement joins TRBV10-3 to TRBJ2-3, with TRBD1 identical over 12 bases. V trimming: 4 bases; J trimming: 2 bases; junction bases outside the gene matches: 1. This CDR3 contains 15 residues. Germline values: CDR1 ENHRY, CDR2 SYGVKD. The CDR3 nucleotides read TGTGCCATCAGTGGGGGACAGGGGGCCACAGATACGCAGTATTTT. Translation gives CAISGGQGATDTQYF.

The rearrangement joins TRBV6-5 to TRBJ2-3; the D is unclear. This CDR3 is 13 amino acids long. Germline CDR1 and CDR2: MNHEY and SVGAGI. Trimming pared 3 bases from V and 4 bases from J, leaving 8 bases between. CDR3 nucleotides: TGTGCCAGCAGTTATGGAGTTGCAGATACGCAGTATTTT. This sequence encodes CASSYGVADTQYF.

This clone was observed once. This chain connects TRBV28 to TRBJ2-4; 9 bases agree with TRBD2. The CDR3 has 18 residues. The V gene's germline CDR1 is MDHEN and CDR2 SYDVKM. J gave up 6 bases and V 6 bases, and 18 bases lay outside the gene matches. The CDR3 DNA reads as TGTGCCAGCAGCACCCTCCGGTGGCGGGAGGGCCGGGGAAACATTCAGTACTTC. It specifies CASSTLRWREGRGNIQYF.

V gene TRBV28 combines with J gene TRBJ2-7; 8 nucleotides match TRBD1. Germline V gene sequence: CDR1 MDHEN, CDR2 SYDVKM. The CDR3 sequence is 15 residues long. Unmatched junction bases numbered 8, after V lost 3 bases and J lost 4 bases. CDR3 sequence (DNA): TGTGCCAGCAGTTTGCTGACAGGGGCGTCTTACGAGCAGTACTTC. Protein product: CASSLLTGASYEQYF.

The V call is TRBV11-2, the J call TRBJ2-1; 7 nucleotides match TRBD2. Trimming removed 5 bases from V and 4 bases from J; junction bases left unmatched: 11. Germline V gene lookup returns CDR1 SGHAT and CDR2 FQNNGV. The CDR3 has 16 residues. This CDR3 is CASSTPGSGPYNEQFF. As DNA, the CDR3 is TGTGCCAGCAGCACCCCGGGTAGCGGGCCTTACAATGAGCAGTTCTTC.

The chain links TRBV6-1 to TRBJ2-7; 7 bases agree with TRBD2. The germline V gene encodes CDR1 MNHNS and CDR2 SASEGT. The length of the CDR3 is 17 residues. V dropped 3 bases and J dropped 0; count of bases not matched to a gene: 11. Here the CDR3 DNA reads TGTGCCAGCAGTGAGTTCCCTAGCGGCCCTAGCTCCTACGAGCAGTACTTC. Encoded protein: CASSEFPSGPSSYEQYF.

The V and J genes are TRBV30 and TRBJ1-2; D not certain. Between the trimmed V and J ends, which lost 2 bases and 6 bases, there was a span of 7 bases. Germline V gives CDR1 GTSNPN, CDR2 SVGIG (reference sequence). CDR3 size: 11 residues. The CDR3 nucleotides read TGTGCCTGGAGTTACCTAGATGGCTACACCTTC. Translated: CAWSYLDGYTF.